A single sample gave rise to the 8 T cell receptor beta chains below, sequenced in a study of shared clonotypes between healthy human individuals. Measured with immunoSEQ multiplex PCR; TCRdb has only the in-frame clones, and not every one. The sample records hundreds of thousands of clones, about 96% being singletons. The sample was memory CD8+ T cells sorted from blood. Subset: CD45RO+ cells pooled with CCR7-negative TemRA cells. These receptors came from a young man in good health.

This sequence joins TRBV11-2 and TRBJ2-3, with 9 nucleotides matching TRBD2. The junction had 6 bases not matched to a gene; V was cut back by 4 bases and J by 4 bases. The CDR3 totals 15 residues. Germline lookup yields CDR1 SGHAT and CDR2 FQNNGV. The CDR3 bases are TGTGCCAGCAGCTCTTTAGCGGGAGTGGCAGATACGCAGTATTTT. Its translation is CASSSLAGVADTQYF.

The gene calls are TRBV10-3 and TRBJ1-5; D gene uncertain. Germline CDR1 ENHRY, CDR2 SYGVKD. The V gene lost 2 bases and the J gene lost 3 bases, with 5 bases spanning the gap. CDR3 length equals 13 residues. DNA for the CDR3: TGTGCCATCAGTGAGGGAGACAATCAGCCCCAGCATTTT. Translation: CAISEGDNQPQHF.

The CDR3, as DNA: TGTGCCAGCAGGGACAGGGGGCGGAACACTGAAGCTTTCTTT. It yields the protein CASRDRGRNTEAFF. The V and J genes are TRBV6-1 and TRBJ1-1; 11 bases line up with TRBD1. This CDR3 has 14 amino acids. Trimming cost V 6 bases and J 1 base; bases outside gene matches: 1. Germline-derived CDR1 and CDR2 are MNHNS and SASEGT.

The J gene is TRBJ2-7, the V gene TRBV11-3; no definite D call. Trimming removed 8 bases from V and 7 bases from J, with 12 bases in between. The CDR3 length is 11 residues. Germline lookup yields CDR1 SGHNT and CDR2 YENEEA. CDR3 protein: CASPIVGEQYF. Here the CDR3 DNA reads TGTGCCAGCCCTATAGTGGGAGAGCAGTACTTC.

The chain carries TRBV18 and TRBJ1-2, with D perhaps matching TRBD1 (6 bases). The CDR3 contains 14 residues. With 3 bases removed from V and 7 bases from J, the gap between germline ends came to 15 bases. Per the germline V gene, CDR1 is KGHSH and CDR2 is LQKENI. The CDR3 DNA sequence: TGTGCCAGCTCACCTGAACCAGGGGCGGTTGGCTACACCTTC. This encodes CASSPEPGAVGYTF.

V usage is TRBV19 and J usage is TRBJ2-1, with 7 bases lining up with TRBD2. CDR3 size: 13 residues. V lost 8 bases, J lost 5 bases, and 6 bases stayed unmatched. Germline CDR1 reads LNHDA; CDR2 reads SQIVND (reference sequence). CDR3 in amino acids: CASSSGVHNEQFF. As DNA, the CDR3 is TGTGCCAGTTCTAGCGGAGTCCACAATGAGCAGTTCTTC.

Comments on this clone: The sample has other DNA sequences that encode this CDR3 too. V and J are TRBV4-1 and TRBJ2-1; 10 positions agree with TRBD2. CDR1 is MGHRA and CDR2 is YSYEKL in the germline V gene. This CDR3 has 16 residues. V trimming: 0 bases; J trimming: 2 bases; junction bases outside the gene matches: 1. CDR3 sequence (DNA): TGCGCCAGCAGCCAAGACAGCGGGAGGGCCTACAATGAGCAGTTCTTC. It is translated as CASSQDSGRAYNEQFF.

As regards this clone: At one end the junction does not follow the germline gene, possibly because of a read error. This chain links TRBV7-7 with TRBJ2-5; possibly TRBD1 for D (6 bases). The CDR3 is made up of 14 amino acids. Looked up from germline, CDR1 is SSHAT and CDR2 is FNYEAQ (reference sequence). CDR3 in DNA: TGTGCTAGCAGCCCCACAGGGTCGAAAGAGACCCAGTACTTC. Protein: CASSPTGSKETQYF.